This TCR beta chain was captured in a study of T cell responses to AZD1222 COVID-19 vaccine. There are 12 residues in the CDR3. CDR1 and CDR2 from the germline V gene are SGHTA and FQGNSA. V was clipped by 5 bases and J by 14 bases, with 13 bases between them. Clones were read by immunoSEQ multiplex PCR, and TCRdb kept only the in-frame ones, dropping some. The sample lists some 170,000 clones; around 89% were seen once. Specimen: peripheral blood, collected 28 days after the second dose of the MenACWY control vaccine. This clonotype originated in an adult who received the MenACWY meningococcal vaccine as a control. The chain carries TRBV7-2 and TRBJ1-6; D might be TRBD1 (5 bases). CDR3 residues: CASSTDSWSLHF. The CDR3 DNA reads TGTGCCAGCAGCACCGACAGTTGGTCCCTCCACTTT.